This passage covers 18 T cell receptor beta chains from one sample sequenced in a study of T-cell reconstitution after alpha-beta-depleted transplantation in children. Molecular barcoding with unique molecular identifiers was used for the TCRbeta library. From the PCR reads, TCRdb called clonotypes with MiXCR, one entry per CDR3 protein. The data contain a few hundred thousand distinct CDR3 sequences, roughly a tenth of them singletons. Sequences were derived from PBMCs, sampled before TCRalphabeta/CD19-depleted stem cell transplant. These receptors originate from a child in the first two years of life with acute myeloid leukemia, due to receive a stem cell transplant.

The sample holds many counts of this clonotype. The V gene is TRBV7-2, the J gene TRBJ2-3, with TRBD2 identical over 10 bases. The CDR3 is made up of 15 amino acids. After removal of 1 base from V and 4 bases from J, the junction contained 2 bases not matched to a gene. The germline V gene encodes CDR1 SGHTA and CDR2 FQGNSA. The CDR3 loop reads CASSLEAGGPDTQYF. In DNA form, the CDR3 reads TGTGCCAGCAGCTTAGAAGCGGGAGGGCCAGATACGCAGTATTTT. Supplemented by reference TRBV7-2 and TRBJ2-3, the full variable domain reads GAGVSQSPSNKVTEKGKDVELRCDPISGHTALYWYRQSLGQGLEFLIYFQGNSAPDKSGLPSDRFSAERTGGSVSTLTIQRTQQEDSAVYLCASSLEAGGPDTQYFGPGTRLTVL.

Points on this clonotype: This may arise from a read error, as a much more abundant clone is one base away. The chain combines TRBV29-1 with TRBJ1-4; 9 bases agree with TRBD1. Germline V gives CDR1 SQVTM, CDR2 ANQGSEA. The CDR3 totals 14 residues. This CDR3 is CSVEVQGANEKLSF. The DNA for the CDR3 is TGCAGCGTTGAGGTACAGGGGGCGAATGAAAAACTGTCTTTT. The complete variable domain, with remaining parts taken from reference TRBV29-1 and TRBJ1-4, reads SAVISQKPSRDICQRGTSLTIQCQVDSQVTMMFWYRQQPGQSLTLIATANQGSEATYESGFVIDKFPISRPNLTFSTLTVSNMSPEDSSIYLCSVEVQGANEKLSFGSGTQLSVL.

Many counts were recorded for this clonotype. The J gene is TRBJ1-2, the V gene TRBV12-3 or TRBV12-4; TRBD1 might be the D (5 bases). Trimming removed 4 bases at V and 7 bases at J, with 10 bases between. The CDR3 is made up of 12 amino acids. The CDR3 region has the DNA TGTGCCAGCAGTTCACAGGTTCTTGGCTACACCTTC. Translated, it gives CASSSQVLGYTF.

The chain links TRBV20-1 to TRBJ2-1; no firm D call. The length of the CDR3 is 15 residues. Germline CDR1 is DFQATT and CDR2 is SNEGSKA (reference sequence). Trimming pared 2 bases from V and 8 bases from J, leaving 19 bases between. CDR3 coding DNA: TGCAGTGCTAGAAGACCGGCAGGTAATTCGGATGAGCAGTTCTTC. It codes for CSARRPAGNSDEQFF.

Ten or more counts support this clonotype. This chain joins TRBV6-5 and TRBJ1-3; no firm D call. This CDR3 has 17 residues. The V gene lost 2 bases and the J gene lost 0 bases, with 14 bases spanning the gap. Germline-derived CDR1 and CDR2 are MNHEY and SVGAGI. The CDR3 is CASSYGGGPSSGNTIYF. The CDR3 DNA sequence: TGTGCCAGCAGTTACGGCGGAGGTCCTAGCTCTGGAAACACCATATATTTT.

This clonotype was counted many times. The V call is TRBV6-5, the J call TRBJ2-1; the D call may be TRBD1 or TRBD2 (5 bases each). Germline assignment: CDR1 MNHEY and CDR2 SVGAGI. The CDR3 runs 14 residues. V was trimmed by 7 bases and J by 3 bases, leaving 13 bases between them. In DNA form, the CDR3 reads TGTGCCAGCACCTCGGGACCGAACTACAATGAGCAGTTCTTC. It encodes CASTSGPNYNEQFF.

This clonotype came up a few times. The V gene is TRBV20-1, the J gene TRBJ1-1, with TRBD1 matching 9 bases. CDR3 length: 14 residues. From germline, CDR1 is DFQATT and CDR2 SNEGSKA (reference sequence). V gave up 1 base and J gave up 5 bases; unmatched junction bases: 5. CDR3 nucleotides: TGCAGTGCTAGAGTACGGACAGGGGTTACTGAAGCTTTCTTT. Translated: CSARVRTGVTEAFF.

This clonotype showed up many times. The chain joins TRBV14 to TRBJ2-5; 8 bases agree with TRBD1. The germline gives CDR1 SGHDN, CDR2 FVKESK. The junction had 6 bases not matched to a gene; V was cut back by 5 bases and J by 4 bases. This CDR3 region has 14 residues. In DNA, the CDR3 is TGTGCCAGCAGCTCATTTGGGACAGGAGAGACCCAGTACTTC. The encoded protein is CASSSFGTGETQYF.

This clonotype was counted many times. CDR3 coding DNA: TGTGCCAGCAGCTCTGGCAGGGGGAAAGCTTTCTTT. Translation: CASSSGRGKAFF. The gene calls are TRBV7-2 and TRBJ1-1, with 7 bases lining up with TRBD1. The V and J ends lost 4 bases and 9 bases, in that order; junction bases with no gene match: 5. In germline, CDR1 is SGHTA, CDR2 FQGNSA. The CDR3 totals 12 residues.

This clonotype has ten or more counts. This chain connects TRBV27 to TRBJ2-5; D not certain. V lost 2 bases, J lost 5 bases, and 9 bases lay in between. The germline V gene has CDR1 MNHEY and CDR2 SMNVEV (reference sequence). This CDR3 is 13 amino acids long. CDR3 DNA: TGTGCCAGCAGTTTAGGAGCATGGGAGACCCAGTACTTC. Protein sequence: CASSLGAWETQYF.

This clonotype came up many times. The chain employs TRBV18 and TRBJ2-5, with 8 nucleotides matching TRBD2. Germline values: CDR1 KGHSH, CDR2 LQKENI. V lost 8 bases to trimming and J lost 4 bases; unmatched junction nucleotides: 6. This CDR3 has 13 amino acids. CDR3 coding DNA: TGTGCCAGCAGCCCCCTAGCGGGAGAGACCCAGTACTTC. It codes for CASSPLAGETQYF.

As to this clonotype: This may arise from a read error, as a much more abundant clone is one base away. This chain uses TRBV18 with TRBJ1-1; 8 nucleotides align to TRBD1. The CDR3 runs to 12 residues. CDR1 and CDR2 (germline): KGHSH, LQKENI. CDR3: CVSSQGGPEAFF. The CDR3 bases are TGTGTCAGCTCACAGGGGGGACCTGAAGCTTTCTTT.

This clonotype was seen ten or more times. The V gene is TRBV12-3 or TRBV12-4, the J gene TRBJ1-1; D unresolved. This CDR3 is built from 13 residues. V was trimmed by 7 bases and J by 0 bases, leaving 9 bases between them. The CDR3 DNA follows: TGTGCCAGCACCATGATGATGAACACTGAAGCTTTCTTT. Amino acids: CASTMMMNTEAFF.

On this clonotype itself: A read error is possible here, since a much larger clone lies one base away. The chain joins TRBV12-3 or TRBV12-4 to TRBJ2-7, with D tentatively TRBD1 or TRBD2 (5 bases each). The V end lost 5 bases, the J end lost 6 bases, and 11 bases lay between the germline ends. CDR3 length: 12 amino acids. The CDR3 here is CASSLPGSEQYF. The CDR3 region has the DNA TGTGCCAGCAGTCTCCCAGGGAGCGAGCAGTACTTC.

In this sample, this clonotype turned up many times. The gene calls are TRBV6-1 and TRBJ1-1; 9 bases line up with TRBD1. Trimming took 3 bases from V and 5 from J; bases not matched to a gene: 4. The CDR3 consists of 14 residues. The V gene's germline CDR1 is MNHNS and CDR2 SASEGT. For the CDR3, the DNA is TGTGCCAGCAGTGAGATGGGACAGGGAACTGAAGCTTTCTTT. Protein product: CASSEMGQGTEAFF.

This clonotype is classed as medium-sized. The chain uses TRBV12-3 or TRBV12-4 and TRBJ2-5, with a tentative D call TRBD1 (6 bases). The CDR3 runs to 12 residues. Trimming took off 6 bases at V and 4 bases at J, with 9 bases between the two ends. CDR3 protein: CASSQTGETQYF. The CDR3 DNA reads TGTGCCAGCAGCCAGACAGGAGAGACCCAGTACTTC.

This clonotype was recorded at least ten times. The rearrangement joins TRBV5-5 to TRBJ1-5; no clear D gene. Trimming removed 4 bases from V and 0 bases from J, with 11 bases in between. The CDR3 is made up of 15 amino acids. Germline loops: CDR1 SGHKS, CDR2 YYEKEE (reference sequence). Here the CDR3 DNA reads TGTGCCAGCAGCCGAGAGGCGTATAGCAATCAGCCCCAGCATTTT. It yields the protein CASSREAYSNQPQHF.

This clonotype occurred many times. The chain carries TRBV7-9 and TRBJ2-2; no clear D. CDR1 is SEHNR and CDR2 is FQNEAQ in the germline V gene (reference sequence). V was cut by 1 base and J by 4 bases, with 10 bases left in between. This CDR3 contains 15 residues. This CDR3 reads CASSLGEVITGELFF. DNA for the CDR3: TGTGCCAGCAGCTTAGGAGAGGTTATCACCGGGGAGCTGTTTTTT.